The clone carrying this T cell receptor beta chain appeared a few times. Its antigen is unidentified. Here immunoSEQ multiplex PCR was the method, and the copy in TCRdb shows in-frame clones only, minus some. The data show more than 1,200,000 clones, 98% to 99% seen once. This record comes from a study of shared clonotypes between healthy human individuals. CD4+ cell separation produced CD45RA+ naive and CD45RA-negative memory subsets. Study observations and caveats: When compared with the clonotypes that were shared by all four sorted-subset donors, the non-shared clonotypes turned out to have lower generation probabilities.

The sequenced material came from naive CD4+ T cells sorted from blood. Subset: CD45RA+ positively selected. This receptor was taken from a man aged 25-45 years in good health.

As DNA, the CDR3 is TGTGCCAGCAGCTTAGGGTCCGGGAGCAATCAGCCCCAGCATTTT. Its translation is CASSLGSGSNQPQHF. The rearrangement uses TRBV7-8 and TRBJ1-5, with no clear D. CDR3 length: 15 amino acids. Trimming left V 1 base short and J 1 base short, with 8 bases between. Germline V gene lookup returns CDR1 SGHVS and CDR2 FQNEAQ.